This TCR beta chain is from a study of OX40 agonist ivuxolimab in advanced cancers. Produced via immunoSEQ multiplex PCR; TCRdb's table is partial and in-frame only. The sample lists about 31,000 clones; 70% to 90% were seen once. The sequenced sample was CD4+ or CD8+ T cells sorted from blood, obtained in a trial of the OX40 agonist ivuxolimab. This clonotype was sampled from an adult with an advanced solid tumor such as melanoma, head and neck, liver or kidney cancer.

CDR3 coding DNA: TGTGCCAGCAGTAACGGGGCAGCGGGCGCCGGGGAGCTGTTTTTT. It yields the protein CASSNGAAGAGELFF. The chain couples TRBV28 to TRBJ2-2, with a tentative D call TRBD2 (6 bases). V lost 5 bases, J lost 6 bases, and 16 bases lay in between. CDR1 and CDR2 from the germline V gene are MDHEN and SYDVKM. This CDR3 has 15 residues.